This entry lists 25 T cell receptor beta chains sequenced from one sample in a study of OX40 agonist ivuxolimab in advanced cancers. Here immunoSEQ multiplex PCR was the method, and the copy in TCRdb shows in-frame clones only, minus some. The repertoire consists of 65,000 to 80,000 clones, with more than 75% occurring once and the leading ten covering approximately 8%. The material was CD4+ or CD8+ T cells sorted from blood, obtained in a trial of the OX40 agonist ivuxolimab. The receptors shown here come from an adult with an advanced solid tumor such as melanoma, head and neck, liver or kidney cancer.

This chain connects TRBV2 to TRBJ2-5; a possible D gene is TRBD2 (6 bases). Trimming pared 6 bases from V and 5 bases from J, leaving 10 bases between. Germline CDR1 SNHLY, CDR2 FYNNEI. The CDR3 extends over 12 amino acids. The DNA for the CDR3 is TGTGCCAGCAGGGAGGGGCGGGAGACCCAGTACTTC. Translated, it gives CASREGRETQYF.

The chain recombines TRBV2 with TRBJ2-1; TRBD1 matches 9 bases. Germline values: CDR1 SNHLY, CDR2 FYNNEI. J gave up 10 bases and V 5 bases, and 12 bases lay outside the gene matches. The CDR3 extends over 15 amino acids. The CDR3 DNA sequence: TGTGCCAGCAGTTCCCGCCCGGGACAGGGTACCGAGCAGTTCTTC. Translating gives CASSSRPGQGTEQFF.

Points on this clone: The same CDR3 can be traced to other DNA sequences in this sample. This chain connects TRBV6-5 to TRBJ2-7, with a weak D call TRBD2 (5 bases). There are 11 residues in the CDR3. CDR1 and CDR2 from the germline V gene are MNHEY and SVGAGI. V was trimmed by 5 bases and J by 4 bases, leaving 6 bases between them. CDR3 loop: CASSRGYEQYF. Written as DNA, the CDR3 is TGTGCCAGCAGTCGGGGTTACGAGCAGTACTTC.

The chain combines TRBV6-5 with TRBJ2-5, with D hard to call. Germline V gives CDR1 MNHEY, CDR2 SVGAGI. The length of the CDR3 is 13 residues. The germline V and J ends were trimmed by 5 bases and 0 bases, with 7 bases remaining between them. CDR3 coding DNA: TGTGCCAGCAGTCCCCTGAACCAAGAGACCCAGTACTTC. Amino acid sequence: CASSPLNQETQYF.

The rearrangement joins TRBV2 to TRBJ2-4, with D tentatively TRBD1 (5 bases). Germline V gene sequence: CDR1 SNHLY, CDR2 FYNNEI. Trimming removed 4 bases at V and 6 bases at J, with 13 bases between. This CDR3 spans 14 amino acids. CDR3 in amino acids: CASSARGLGNIQYF. DNA of the CDR3: TGTGCCAGCAGTGCAAGGGGCCTGGGAAACATTCAGTACTTC.

The chain uses TRBV7-6 and TRBJ2-1, with D perhaps being TRBD1 or TRBD2 (5 bases each). The germline V and J ends were trimmed by 4 bases and 9 bases, with 10 bases remaining between them. CDR3 size: 12 residues. CDR1 is SGHVS, CDR2 FNYEAQ, per germline. The CDR3 region has the DNA TGTGCCAGCAGCTCTCAGAGGGGTGAGCAGTTCTTC. Protein sequence: CASSSQRGEQFF.

This clone has just one count. The V gene is TRBV6-4, the J gene TRBJ2-3; 9 bases match TRBD2. Looked up from germline, CDR1 is MRHNA and CDR2 is SNTAGT. This CDR3 contains 16 residues. V shed 2 bases and J 1 base; nucleotides not matched to a gene: 4. Here the CDR3 DNA reads TGTGCCAGCAGTGACGAGGCTAGCGGGGGCACAGATACGCAGTATTTT. Translating it yields CASSDEASGGTDTQYF.

The gene calls are TRBV27 and TRBJ2-4; D might be TRBD1 or TRBD2, each matching 5 bases. Looked up from germline, CDR1 is MNHEY and CDR2 is SMNVEV (reference sequence). V dropped 4 bases and J dropped 0 bases, with 13 bases sitting between them. The CDR3 runs 16 residues. The CDR3 DNA is TGTGCCAGCAGTTCCAGGGACGGTCTAGCCAAAAACATTCAGTACTTC. Translation gives CASSSRDGLAKNIQYF.

CDR3 nucleotide sequence: TGTGCCAGCAGCCAAGATGAGTGGAGAGGAGGAGTCAAAAACATTCAGTACTTC. It yields the protein CASSQDEWRGGVKNIQYF. This chain connects TRBV14 to TRBJ2-4; TRBD2 might be the D (5 bases). Trimming took off 0 bases at V and 3 bases at J, with 18 bases between the two ends. The germline CDR1 and CDR2 sequences are SGHDN and FVKESK. CDR3 length equals 18 residues. Full variable domain (rest looked up from reference TRBV14 and TRBJ2-4): EAGVTQFPSHSVIEKGQTVTLRCDPISGHDNLYWYRRVMGKEIKFLLHFVKESKQDESGMPNNRFLAERTGGTYSTLKVQPAELEDSGVYFCASSQDEWRGGVKNIQYFGAGTRLSVL.

The V call is TRBV9, the J call TRBJ1-2, with TRBD1 matching 8 bases. In germline, CDR1 is SGDLS, CDR2 YYNGEE. This CDR3 spans 13 amino acids. Trimming at V came to 4 bases and at J to 5 bases, leaving 4 bases not matched to a gene. The CDR3 sequence is CASSTQGAYGYTF. In nucleotides, the CDR3 is TGTGCCAGCAGCACGCAGGGGGCATATGGCTACACCTTC.

This clone was seen more than once but under ten times. V gene TRBV11-3 combines with J gene TRBJ1-2; no reliable D call. The germline V and J ends were trimmed by 2 bases and 7 bases, with 14 bases remaining between them. The CDR3 contains 14 residues. Germline V gene data show CDR1 as SGHNT and CDR2 as YENEEA. CDR3 sequence (DNA): TGTGCCAGCAGCTTAAACAGACCCTACGGTGGCTACACCTTC. Translation: CASSLNRPYGGYTF.

The rearrangement links TRBV5-6 to TRBJ2-2; 8 bases map to TRBD1. This CDR3 is built from 15 residues. V lost 3 bases to trimming and J lost 3 bases; unmatched junction nucleotides: 4. Germline-derived CDR1 and CDR2 are SGHDT and YYEEEE. The CDR3 protein is CASSSGGADTGELFF. The CDR3 coding sequence is TGTGCCAGCAGCTCAGGGGGCGCAGACACCGGGGAGCTGTTTTTT.

The chain carries TRBV30 and TRBJ1-2; no reliable D call. Trimming pared 0 bases from V and 9 bases from J, leaving 20 bases between. This CDR3 comprises 15 residues. Germline V gene lookup returns CDR1 GTSNPN and CDR2 SVGIG (reference sequence). CDR3 in amino acids: CAWSVGKVAAGRYTF. Here the CDR3 DNA reads TGTGCCTGGAGTGTGGGTAAGGTGGCCGCTGGCCGCTACACCTTC. Full variable domain (remainder filled in from reference TRBV30 and TRBJ1-2): SQTIHQWPATLVQPVGSPLSLECTVEGTSNPNLYWYRQAAGRGLQLLFYSVGIGQISSEVPQNLSASRPQDRQFILSSKKLLLSDSGFYLCAWSVGKVAAGRYTFGSGTRLTVV.

The genes are TRBV29-1 and TRBJ1-4, with a tentative D call TRBD1 (6 bases). Germline V gives CDR1 SQVTM, CDR2 ANQGSEA. Trimming shortened V by 5 bases and J by 5 bases, and 9 bases separated the two germline ends. This CDR3 contains 12 residues. CDR3: CSVLGANEKLFF. The CDR3 DNA is TGCAGCGTTCTGGGGGCAAATGAAAAACTGTTTTTT.

The gene calls are TRBV19 and TRBJ2-2, with 8 positions matching TRBD2. The CDR3 runs to 13 residues. Germline CDR1 LNHDA, CDR2 SQIVND (reference sequence). Unmatched junction bases numbered 2, after V lost 5 bases and J lost 6 bases. The CDR3 here is CASSATSAGELFF. Written as DNA, the CDR3 is TGTGCCAGTAGTGCGACTAGCGCCGGGGAGCTGTTTTTT.

The chain employs TRBV11-3 and TRBJ2-1; D is unclear. Trimming stripped 1 base from V and 9 bases from J, with 10 bases between. The length of the CDR3 is 13 residues. The germline V gene encodes CDR1 SGHNT and CDR2 YENEEA. The CDR3 spells CASSLVTAGEQFF. CDR3 coding DNA: TGTGCCAGCAGCTTAGTCACAGCTGGTGAGCAGTTCTTC. Based on the CDR3 plus reference TRBV11-3 and TRBJ2-1, the full variable domain is EAGVVQSPRYKIIEKKQPVAFWCNPISGHNTLYWYLQNLGQGPELLIRYENEEAVDDSQLPKDRFSAERLKGVDSTLKIQPAELGDSAVYLCASSLVTAGEQFFGPGTRLTVL.

The V call is TRBV2, the J call TRBJ1-2; no reliable D call. This CDR3 spans 13 amino acids. The germline V gene encodes CDR1 SNHLY and CDR2 FYNNEI. Trimming took 4 bases from V and 2 from J, leaving 8 bases between them. The CDR3 region has the DNA TGTGCCAGCAGTGCCGGTCAGAACTATGGCTACACCTTC. Translating gives CASSAGQNYGYTF.

V is TRBV9 and J is TRBJ2-3; 8 positions agree with TRBD2. Germline CDR1 is SGDLS and CDR2 is YYNGEE. Losses at the gene ends were 0 bases for V and 4 bases for J; bases not matched to a gene: 4. The CDR3 consists of 15 residues. The CDR3 region is CASSVGSGGADTQYF. The CDR3 nucleotides are TGTGCCAGCAGCGTAGGTTCGGGGGGGGCAGATACGCAGTATTTT.

The CDR3: CASGSGKVPEAFF. The CDR3 DNA reads as TGTGCCAGCGGGTCAGGGAAAGTCCCTGAAGCTTTCTTT. The rearrangement uses TRBV7-9 and TRBJ1-1, with D maybe TRBD1 (5 bases). The V end was cut by 8 bases, the J end by 6 bases, with 16 bases between. The CDR3 has 13 amino acids. From germline, CDR1 is SEHNR and CDR2 FQNEAQ (reference sequence).

The gene calls are TRBV10-3 and TRBJ2-3; TRBD2 agrees at 9 bases. The CDR3 is 14 residues long. The V segment lost 7 bases and the J segment 4 bases; nucleotides outside the gene matches: 6. Germline V gives CDR1 ENHRY, CDR2 SYGVKD. CDR3 sequence reads: CAINAGGPSDTQYF. CDR3 DNA: TGTGCCATCAATGCGGGGGGGCCCTCAGATACGCAGTATTTT.

The chain recombines TRBV7-8 with TRBJ1-2, with D unresolved. Per the germline V gene, CDR1 is SGHVS and CDR2 is FQNEAQ. V shed 0 bases and J shed 8 bases, with 16 bases lying between them. This CDR3 has 15 amino acids. In DNA, the CDR3 is TGTGCCAGCAGCTTAGCAGTCACAGTCCATGGCGGCTACACCTTC. Protein product: CASSLAVTVHGGYTF.

This clone was counted a few times. This chain joins TRBV18 and TRBJ1-6, with 8 bases that match TRBD1. Per germline, CDR1 KGHSH and CDR2 LQKENI. There are 14 residues in the CDR3. After removal of 4 bases from V and 5 bases from J, the junction contained 1 base not matched to a gene. This CDR3 reads CASSLDRDNSPLHF. DNA for the CDR3: TGTGCCAGCTCACTGGACAGGGATAATTCACCCCTCCACTTT.

The rearrangement joins TRBV2 to TRBJ2-1; 9 bases agree with TRBD2. V was clipped by 2 bases and J by 9 bases; unmatched bases: 11. Germline CDR1 and CDR2: SNHLY and FYNNEI. The CDR3 runs 16 residues. DNA of the CDR3: TGTGCCAGCAGTGAAAGGGGAGGCGGGAGGGCAGGTGAGCAGTTCTTC. Amino acids: CASSERGGGRAGEQFF.

The genes are TRBV4-2 and TRBJ1-5, with 9 bases identical to TRBD1. Per the germline V gene, CDR1 is LGHNA and CDR2 is YNFKEQ. CDR3 size: 16 residues. The trim removed 0 bases at V and 1 base at J, leaving 1 base unmatched. CDR3: CASSQEGQGSNQPQHF. DNA for the CDR3: TGTGCCAGCAGCCAAGAGGGACAGGGAAGCAATCAGCCCCAGCATTTT.

In this sample, this clone turned up a few times. The rearrangement uses TRBV4-1 and TRBJ1-1; 9 nucleotides agree with TRBD1. CDR1 and CDR2 from the germline V gene are MGHRA and YSYEKL. This CDR3 spans 15 amino acids. J lost 4 bases, V lost 4 bases, and 7 bases had no gene match. Here the CDR3 reads CASSRSGQGSTEAFF. The CDR3 region has the DNA TGCGCCAGCAGCCGGTCGGGACAGGGATCCACTGAAGCTTTCTTT.